A single sample is the source of the 24 T cell receptor beta chains below, sequenced in a study of identical twins. TCRdb re-analysed the 5' RACE reads in MiXCR, keeping a single row per CDR3 protein. The sample contains fewer than 500,000 distinct CDR3 sequences, about 24% of which appear only once. The data were also submitted as part of a second study, on T cells expressing NK-cell markers.

Sequencing input: CD4+ T cells sorted from blood. The receptors were gathered from a young woman in good health.

This clonotype was picked up many times. V is TRBV20-1 and J is TRBJ1-4, with D unclear. Germline V gene lookup returns CDR1 DFQATT and CDR2 SNEGSKA (reference sequence). The CDR3 runs to 14 residues. Between the trimmed V and J ends, which lost 6 bases and 8 bases, there was a span of 19 bases. This chain's CDR3 is CSAHHGSAGEKLFF. Written as DNA, the CDR3 is TGCAGTGCACATCATGGTTCGGCAGGCGAAAAACTGTTTTTT.

This clonotype was recorded a few times. This chain connects TRBV10-3 to TRBJ1-1, with no clear D. CDR1 and CDR2 from the germline V gene are ENHRY and SYGVKD. This CDR3 is 13 amino acids long. V dropped 10 bases and J dropped 1 base, with 13 bases sitting between them. CDR3 sequence: CATRPVENTEAFF. The DNA of the CDR3 is TGTGCCACCCGACCAGTAGAGAACACTGAAGCTTTCTTT.

V is TRBV5-1 and J is TRBJ2-1; TRBD2 agrees at 13 bases. The V gene end was trimmed by 3 bases and the J gene end by 8 bases; junction bases not matched to a gene: 8. Looked up from germline, CDR1 is SGHRS and CDR2 is YFSETQ. The CDR3 length is 16 residues. The CDR3 reads CASSWPLAGGRDEQFF. The CDR3, as DNA: TGCGCCAGCAGCTGGCCACTAGCGGGGGGGCGCGATGAGCAGTTCTTC.

This clonotype appeared a few times. The rearrangement links TRBV3-1 to TRBJ2-6; D uncertain. This CDR3 contains 19 residues. Germline assignment: CDR1 LGHDT and CDR2 YNNKEL (reference sequence). Trimming removed 0 bases from V and 0 bases from J, with 15 bases in between. The CDR3, as DNA: TGTGCCAGCAGCCAAGATCAACATACTCTATTCTCTGGGGCCAACGTCCTGACTTTC. Its protein product is CASSQDQHTLFSGANVLTF.

The chain employs TRBV6-2 or TRBV6-3 and TRBJ1-1; unclear D gene. The V and J ends lost 0 bases and 7 bases respectively, with 18 bases between them. The CDR3 totals 16 residues. CDR1 is MNHEY, CDR2 SVGEGT, per germline. Here the CDR3 DNA reads TGTGCCAGCAGTTACTCGGCGAAGGCCCCACCAGGTGAAGCTTTCTTT. Its translation is CASSYSAKAPPGEAFF.

The rearrangement links TRBV3-1 to TRBJ2-2; D might be TRBD1 (5 bases). CDR1 is LGHDT, CDR2 YNNKEL, per germline (reference sequence). This CDR3 is built from 15 residues. Trimming took 5 bases from V and 1 from J, leaving 11 bases between them. Here the CDR3 reads CASSRSQGNTGELFF. CDR3 DNA: TGTGCCAGCAGCAGGTCGCAGGGGAACACCGGGGAGCTGTTTTTT.

This clonotype came up a few times. The genes are TRBV20-1 and TRBJ1-6, with TRBD1 matching over 7 bases. The CDR3 runs 14 residues. Trimming cost V 4 bases and J 9 bases; bases outside gene matches: 9. The germline V gene has CDR1 DFQATT and CDR2 SNEGSKA (reference sequence). The CDR3 sequence: CSAKVPAGGSPLHF. The CDR3 bases are TGCAGTGCTAAGGTGCCGGCAGGGGGTTCACCCCTCCACTTT.

This clonotype turned up a few times. The chain is built from TRBV11-2 and TRBJ2-2, with D possibly TRBD2 on 6 matching bases. V dropped 4 bases and J dropped 5 bases, with 17 bases sitting between them. Germline CDR1 and CDR2: SGHAT and FQNNGV. The CDR3 has 16 amino acids. Written as DNA, the CDR3 is TGTGCCAGCAGCTCCACGGGACTTCCTTCGACCGGGGAGCTGTTTTTT. Its protein product is CASSSTGLPSTGELFF.

This clonotype was seen more than once but under ten times. The J gene is TRBJ2-4, the V gene TRBV12-5; D perhaps matches TRBD2 (5 bases). The CDR3 is 15 residues long. Germline V gene lookup returns CDR1 LGHNT and CDR2 FRNRAP. Trimming removed 1 base from V and 11 bases from J, with 18 bases in between. The CDR3, as DNA: TGTGCTAGTGGTTTGGGGAACGGAGGCCGGGGTGTTCAGTACTTC. Protein product: CASGLGNGGRGVQYF.

The V gene is TRBV5-1, the J gene TRBJ2-3, with unresolved D. The CDR3 has 15 residues. CDR1 is SGHRS, CDR2 YFSETQ, per germline. V lost 0 bases and J lost 3, with 11 bases in between. Here the CDR3 reads CASSLGLTNTDTQYF. Written as DNA, the CDR3 is TGCGCCAGCAGCTTGGGACTGACAAATACAGATACGCAGTATTTT.

This clonotype was seen a few times. V is TRBV5-1 and J is TRBJ2-7, with TRBD2 matching over 11 bases. Per germline, CDR1 SGHRS and CDR2 YFSETQ. CDR3 length equals 15 residues. V trimming: 2 bases; J trimming: 5 bases; junction bases outside the gene matches: 6. CDR3 protein: CASSFKLAGDHEQYF. The CDR3 region has the DNA TGCGCCAGCAGCTTTAAACTAGCGGGAGATCACGAGCAGTACTTC.

The gene calls are TRBV7-8 and TRBJ2-5, with 12 bases lining up with TRBD2. This CDR3 spans 15 amino acids. The germline V gene has CDR1 SGHVS and CDR2 FQNEAQ. J lost 4 bases, V lost 7 bases, and 7 bases had no gene match. CDR3 residues: CASNRLAGGRETQYF. In DNA form, the CDR3 reads TGTGCCAGCAACCGTCTAGCGGGAGGGCGAGAGACCCAGTACTTC. Full variable domain (rest looked up from reference TRBV7-8 and TRBJ2-5): GAGVSQSPRYKVAKRGQDVALRCDPISGHVSLFWYQQALGQGPEFLTYFQNEAQLDKSGLPSDRFFAERPEGSVSTLKIQRTQQEDSAVYLCASNRLAGGRETQYFGPGTRLLVL.

This sequence joins TRBV20-1 and TRBJ2-3, with D tentatively TRBD1 or TRBD2 (5 bases each). The germline gives CDR1 DFQATT, CDR2 SNEGSKA (reference sequence). V was pared by 0 bases and J by 14 bases, with 12 bases between. The CDR3 has 11 amino acids. The CDR3 DNA reads TGCAGTGCTAGAGATAGGGACGGGTGGTATTTT. Translation: CSARDRDGWYF.

This clonotype was picked up many times. The V gene is TRBV10-2, the J gene TRBJ2-1, with a tentative D call TRBD2 (6 bases). The CDR3 spans 15 residues. Trimming took off 4 bases at V and 1 base at J, with 11 bases between the two ends. CDR1 is WSHSY, CDR2 SAAADI, per germline. CDR3: CASSVGTPSYNEQFF. CDR3 DNA sequence: TGCGCCAGCAGTGTCGGGACTCCATCCTACAATGAGCAGTTCTTC.

This clonotype has more than one count but fewer than ten. Written as DNA, the CDR3 is TGTGCTAGTGCCGAGGGCAGGGGCGGGGGAATCCAAGAGACCCAGTACTTC. Translated: CASAEGRGGGIQETQYF. The chain is built from TRBV12-5 and TRBJ2-5; tentatively, D is TRBD2 (7 bases). Germline CDR1 reads LGHNT; CDR2 reads FRNRAP. V was shortened by 7 bases and J by 1 base, with 22 bases between the two germline ends. The CDR3 is 17 amino acids.

The chain combines TRBV6-5 with TRBJ2-3, with 7 bases matching TRBD1. V lost 4 bases and J lost 3; bases outside the gene matches: 7. CDR1 MNHEY and CDR2 SVGAGI come from the germline V gene. The CDR3 totals 15 residues. The CDR3 bases are TGTGCCAGCAGTTCCGGACAGGAGAGGACAGATACGCAGTATTTT. It yields the protein CASSSGQERTDTQYF.

The J gene is TRBJ2-1, the V gene TRBV2; D gene unclear. V lost 3 bases and J lost 6, with 9 bases in between. Looked up from germline, CDR1 is SNHLY and CDR2 is FYNNEI. The CDR3 sequence is 13 residues long. CDR3 in amino acids: CASSEVWGNEQFF. The DNA of the CDR3 is TGTGCCAGCAGTGAGGTGTGGGGCAATGAGCAGTTCTTC.

This clonotype was counted a few times. This chain uses TRBV29-1 with TRBJ1-1; D is unresolved. Per germline, CDR1 SQVTM and CDR2 ANQGSEA. The CDR3 sequence is 12 residues long. V dropped 4 bases and J dropped 1 base, with 7 bases sitting between them. CDR3 DNA sequence: TGCAGCGTTGCTAAGGCGAACACTGAAGCTTTCTTT. It yields the protein CSVAKANTEAFF.

Only a few counts were recorded for this clonotype. The rearrangement uses TRBV27 and TRBJ2-7; 10 positions agree with TRBD1. With 3 bases clipped from V and 4 bases from J, the junction kept 9 bases outside the gene matches. CDR3 length equals 16 residues. Germline loops: CDR1 MNHEY, CDR2 SMNVEV (reference sequence). The CDR3 DNA sequence: TGTGCCAGCAGTTTCAGCGGACCGGGACAGGGGTACGAGCAGTACTTC. This sequence encodes CASSFSGPGQGYEQYF.

The chain carries TRBV11-2 and TRBJ2-1; TRBD2 aligns across 8 bases. The trim removed 5 bases at V and 9 bases at J, leaving 12 bases unmatched. The CDR3 is made up of 15 amino acids. CDR1 and CDR2 from the germline V gene are SGHAT and FQNNGV. The CDR3: CASSRAAGELSEQFF. CDR3 DNA sequence: TGTGCCAGCAGCCGCGCAGCGGGAGAATTGAGTGAGCAGTTCTTC.

There are many counts of this clonotype. The chain carries TRBV12-3 or TRBV12-4 and TRBJ2-2, with D unresolved. Trimming left V 7 bases short and J 7 bases short, with 7 bases between. CDR3 length: 11 residues. DNA of the CDR3: TGTGCCAGCAAGAGTTACGGGGAGCTGTTTTTT. Translated, it gives CASKSYGELFF.

The table lists this clonotype with a few counts. The chain carries TRBV20-1 and TRBJ2-1; no firm D call. This CDR3 spans 12 amino acids. Germline loops: CDR1 DFQATT, CDR2 SNEGSKA (reference sequence). V was pared by 3 bases and J by 8 bases, with 11 bases between. In DNA, the CDR3 is TGCAGTGCTAGCCCGTTCTTCGATGAGCAGTTCTTC. Amino acids: CSASPFFDEQFF.

The table lists this clonotype with a count of one. The J gene is TRBJ2-7, the V gene TRBV6-2 or TRBV6-3; TRBD2 might be the D (6 bases). This CDR3 comprises 16 residues. The germline V and J ends were trimmed by 0 bases and 0 bases, with 12 bases remaining between them. The germline V gene encodes CDR1 MNHEY and CDR2 SVGEGT. The CDR3, as DNA: TGTGCCAGCAGTTACTCGGTTACTAGCCACTCCTACGAGCAGTACTTC. This encodes CASSYSVTSHSYEQYF.

The rearrangement uses TRBV3-1 and TRBJ1-1; D might be TRBD1 (6 bases). Germline CDR1 reads LGHDT; CDR2 reads YNNKEL (reference sequence). V shed 2 bases and J shed 7 bases, with 14 bases lying between them. This CDR3 is built from 14 residues. This CDR3 reads CASSQSEGENEAFF. CDR3 sequence (DNA): TGTGCCAGCAGCCAATCCGAGGGGGAGAATGAAGCTTTCTTT.